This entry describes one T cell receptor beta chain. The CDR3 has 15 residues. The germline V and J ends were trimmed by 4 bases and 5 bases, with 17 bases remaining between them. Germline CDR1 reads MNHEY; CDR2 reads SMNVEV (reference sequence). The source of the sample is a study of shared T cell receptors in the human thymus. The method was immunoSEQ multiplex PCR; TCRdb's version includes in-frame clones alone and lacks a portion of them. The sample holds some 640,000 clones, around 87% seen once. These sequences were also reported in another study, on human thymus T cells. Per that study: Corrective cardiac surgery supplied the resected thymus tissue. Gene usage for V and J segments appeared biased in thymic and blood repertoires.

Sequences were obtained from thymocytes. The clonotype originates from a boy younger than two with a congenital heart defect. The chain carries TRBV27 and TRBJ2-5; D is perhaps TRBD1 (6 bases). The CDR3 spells CASSSGWGRGETQYF. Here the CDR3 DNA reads TGTGCCAGCAGTTCGGGGTGGGGGCGAGGCGAGACCCAGTACTTC.